Listed below are T cell receptor beta chains from one sample, sequenced in a study of shared T cell receptors in the human thymus. The repertoire was sequenced with immunoSEQ multiplex PCR; TCRdb's copy has only in-frame clones and lacks some. In the table there are about 660,000 clones, around 87% of which are singletons. These sequences were also reported in another study, on human thymus T cells.

The sequencing input was thymocytes. Receptor source: a boy under two years old with a congenital heart defect. The CDR3 runs from the conserved cysteine through the conserved F or W. Fields, in order: CDR3 protein, V gene.

CDR3aa: CASSHGQFIGQGYEQYF
v_gene: TRBV4-1

CDR3aa: CATRGAHTNYGYTF
v_gene: TRBV27

CDR3aa: CASSYFSGRRNEQYF
v_gene: TRBV27

CDR3aa: CASSPGAGTGNTIYF
v_gene: TRBV5-6

CDR3aa: CASSLRHFDRNTEAFF
v_gene: TRBV7-9

CDR3aa: CARDIPSGSGRNTGELFF
v_gene: TRBV7-9

CDR3aa: CASSSRGTPREEQYF
v_gene: TRBV4-1

CDR3aa: CASSIDRPKNIQYF
v_gene: TRBV19

CDR3aa: CASRGQGRETQYF
v_gene: TRBV6-1

CDR3aa: CASLQDSYSGNTIYF
v_gene: TRBV6-1

CDR3aa: CASSPPGGDSNQPQHF
v_gene: TRBV7-3

CDR3aa: CASSPLDRRARNTEAFF
v_gene: TRBV14

CDR3aa: CASSLGQGLAGGLGYEQFF
v_gene: TRBV11-2

CDR3aa: CASSPDEREGADTQYF
v_gene: TRBV5-6

CDR3aa: CASSLEAGKITEAFF
v_gene: TRBV11-2

CDR3aa: CASSDSANTGELFF
v_gene: TRBV5-1

CDR3aa: CASSLAQQGFTESELFF
v_gene: TRBV5-4

CDR3aa: CASSLGPLRGREGAGELFF
v_gene: TRBV27

CDR3aa: CASSSGTRDEQYF
v_gene: TRBV25-1